Sequencing of this T cell receptor beta chain was carried out in a study of Ad26.COV2.S vaccination and SARS-CoV-2 variants (dated by TCRdb to the early 2020s). With regard to the full study: Vaccine-arm donors were drawn from COV1001, a multicentre, randomized, double-blind, placebo-controlled phase I-IIa trial of Ad26.COV2.S in healthy adults. Participants in the trial were split at random into five groups of five each, receiving low-dose or high-dose Ad26.COV2.S once or twice, or else placebo on both occasions. The TCR-sequenced set comprised approximately 32 samples: around 20 Ad26.COV2.S vaccine recipients, 5 placebo recipients and 8 SARS-CoV-2 convalescent individuals. Throughout the experiments and outcome assessment, investigators stayed blinded to trial group allocation. Ad26.COV2.S was administered intramuscularly at 5 x 10^10 or 1 x 10^11 viral particles, either as a single shot or as two shots given 56 days apart. Sequencing of the TCRbeta repertoire served to evaluate the specificity and breadth of SARS-CoV-2-reactive T cell receptors following Ad26.COV2.S vaccination.

This clone was seen just once. Its cognate antigen has yet to be identified. Per-base quality was not reported, and no clone a single base away is much larger than it. Results and caveats for the whole study, not just this receptor: Vaccine and placebo recipients had comparable non-spike TCR breadth, which fits with the vaccine containing only spike. Compared with placebo recipients, Ad26.COV2.S recipients showed higher spike-specific TCR breadth (P = 0.0014). After vaccination, substantial breadth of spike-specific CD8+ and CD4+ T cell responses was reported. The study lacked the statistical power to compare responses across vaccine doses or regimens. According to the authors, total T cell responses may have been underestimated by the TCR breadth and depth analyses.

The sample's treatment or condition label is to be understood as: around 19 received Ad26.COV2.S at low or high dose, single or two shots; 5 received placebo; per-sample allocation not given. Repertoires of vaccine and placebo recipients were sequenced from samples collected on day 63 after the first injection. In Cohort 1b, around 25 adults aged 18-55 years were enrolled at a single site in Boston, USA, between 29 July and 7 August 2020. As a vaccine, Ad26.COV2.S was a replication-incompetent adenovirus type 26 vector that expressed a prefusion-stabilized SARS-CoV-2 spike protein derived from the original Wuhan strain. The immunoSEQ Assay was used to sequence TCRbeta CDR3 regions. After extraction, genomic DNA underwent amplification by bias-controlled multiplex PCR, followed by high-throughput sequencing. From the authors' description of their analysis: To quantify the absolute abundance of each unique TCRbeta CDR3 region, sequences were collapsed and filtered. Usable DNA was measured by amplifying reference genes present in all nucleated cells, and TCRbeta template counts were normalized to that usable DNA to estimate T cell fraction. Repertoire TCRs were annotated as SARS-CoV-2-specific by exact matching of V gene, CDR3 amino acid sequence and J gene to a known reactive TCR set. The reference SARS-CoV-2 TCR set was derived from MIRA and filtered for enrichment in COVID-19-positive ImmuneCODE repertoires, a step that removed public or cross-reactive TCRs. Based on the MIRA antigens, annotated TCRs were further analysed at the level of specific ORF or position within ORF. Depth was the summed frequency of annotated unique rearrangements, while breadth was defined as annotated unique rearrangements over total unique productive rearrangements. Group comparisons of TCR breadth used two-sided Wilcoxon rank-sum tests. TCRdb holds this immuneACCESS table with in-frame rearrangements only. Some clones are missing; in checked studies, unresolved V genes explain under half, and the rest has no known cause. V and J calls plus clone size are reproduced from that table; the DNA served to infer D and trimming. The sample data list approximately 480,000 clones, and around 85% of these were observed just once. 9.5% to 15% of the sample is taken by the ten largest.

The CDR3 covers 12 residues, taking in both the cysteine and the phenylalanine. Only the CDR3 DNA is retained, 36 bases long and in frame from the first base. Based on the germline V gene (reference sequence), the CDR1 and CDR2 sequences are LNHDA and SQIVND. V is cut by 3 bases and J by 6 bases, and the space between the germline ends is 8 bases. The input for sequencing was peripheral blood, taken in a trial of Ad26.COV2.S vaccine versus placebo. The clonotype was recovered from a person between 18 and 60 years old who received the Ad26.COV2.S COVID-19 vaccine or a placebo. Recombination joined TRBV19 with TRBJ1-1, with TRBD1 as a weak D call on 5 bases. The encoded CDR3 is CASSIWGAEAFF. Here is the DNA: TGTGCCAGTAGTATCTGGGGGGCTGAAGCTTTCTTT.